These 17 T cell receptor beta chains share one sample of origin, sequenced in a study of T cells in localized non-small cell lung cancer. The assay was immunoSEQ multiplex PCR, and TCRdb's table has in-frame clones only and misses some. This sample has 130,000 or so clones, with more than 80% found just once. Sequences were derived from peripheral blood, sampled before any cancer treatment. These receptors all come from an older female donor with stage I lung adenocarcinoma.

The V gene is TRBV7-9, the J gene TRBJ2-5, with 7 bases that match TRBD2. V lost 11 bases and J lost 7; bases outside the gene matches: 16. CDR1 and CDR2 (germline): SEHNR, FQNEAQ (reference sequence). CDR3 length equals 14 residues. In DNA, the CDR3 is TGTGCCCCTGGGGGTGGCAGGGAGGGGAGGACCCAGTACTTC. It encodes CAPGGGREGRTQYF.

The rearrangement links TRBV2 to TRBJ2-1; 8 bases align to TRBD2. The CDR3 runs to 16 residues. Germline V gene lookup returns CDR1 SNHLY and CDR2 FYNNEI. Germline trimming cut 5 bases from V and 0 bases from J; bases unmatched to any gene: 6. The CDR3 spells CASSPRSGSSYNEQFF. The DNA for the CDR3 is TGTGCCAGCAGTCCCAGAAGCGGGAGCTCCTACAATGAGCAGTTCTTC.

V usage is TRBV27 and J usage is TRBJ2-5; a weak D match, TRBD1 (5 bases). From germline, CDR1 is MNHEY and CDR2 SMNVEV (reference sequence). The germline V and J ends were trimmed by 5 bases and 3 bases, with 13 bases remaining between them. The CDR3 runs 14 residues. The DNA of the CDR3 is TGTGCCAGCAGTACCTTGGACACAAAAGAGACCCAGTACTTC. Protein product: CASSTLDTKETQYF.

The gene calls are TRBV27 and TRBJ2-3, with D unresolved. CDR1 MNHEY and CDR2 SMNVEV come from the germline V gene (reference sequence). Deletions cut 2 bases from V and 3 bases from J, with 9 bases between. The CDR3 runs to 14 residues. The CDR3 bases are TGTGCCAGCAGTTTAAGGTATCAGACAGATACGCAGTATTTT. Protein product: CASSLRYQTDTQYF.

V is TRBV18 and J is TRBJ1-1; D is undetermined. Trimming took off 4 bases at V and 7 bases at J, with 4 bases between the two ends. Germline lookup yields CDR1 KGHSH and CDR2 LQKENI. The CDR3 contains 10 residues. Here the CDR3 reads CASSQIEAFF. CDR3 DNA sequence: TGTGCCAGCTCACAAATTGAAGCTTTCTTT.

The chain uses TRBV27 and TRBJ2-2; D possibly corresponds to TRBD1 (6 bases). The CDR3 length is 13 residues. The germline CDR1 and CDR2 sequences are MNHEY and SMNVEV (reference sequence). With 8 bases removed from V and 5 bases from J, the gap between germline ends came to 12 bases. In nucleotides, the CDR3 is TGTGCCAGCCGAAAAACAGGGACCGGGGAGCTGTTTTTT. Protein sequence: CASRKTGTGELFF.

CDR3 nucleotide sequence: TGTGCCAGCAGCCCCAGGCTCGGGCCCCACTACGAGCAGTACTTC. This encodes CASSPRLGPHYEQYF. The chain joins TRBV6-5 to TRBJ2-7; D is undetermined. V lost 6 bases and J 3 bases, leaving 18 bases between the germline ends. This CDR3 is 15 amino acids long. Per germline, CDR1 MNHEY and CDR2 SVGAGI.

The V gene is TRBV15, the J gene TRBJ2-7; D gene uncertain. Germline CDR1 reads LNHNV; CDR2 reads YYDKDF (reference sequence). Between the trimmed V and J ends, which lost 3 bases and 4 bases, there was a span of 10 bases. The CDR3 loop spans 13 amino acids. The CDR3 sequence: CATSRGTTYEQYF. DNA of the CDR3: TGTGCCACCAGCAGGGGCACAACGTACGAGCAGTACTTC.

This rearrangement joins TRBV27 to TRBJ1-4; possible D gene TRBD1, 6 bases. V was pared by 10 bases and J by 0 bases, with 9 bases between. Germline CDR1 is MNHEY and CDR2 is SMNVEV (reference sequence). The CDR3 is 13 amino acids. CDR3 DNA: TGTGCCACAGGACAGTCAACTAATGAAAAACTGTTTTTT. Translating gives CATGQSTNEKLFF.

V is TRBV11-2 and J is TRBJ2-5, with 8 bases that match TRBD1. This CDR3 is 13 amino acids long. V lost 5 bases to trimming and J lost 5 bases; unmatched junction nucleotides: 4. Germline-derived CDR1 and CDR2 are SGHAT and FQNNGV. CDR3 nucleotides: TGTGCCAGCAGCCCAAGACAGGGGGAGACCCAGTACTTC. Translated, it gives CASSPRQGETQYF.

The rearrangement uses TRBV28 and TRBJ2-4, with 11 positions matching TRBD1. CDR1 MDHEN and CDR2 SYDVKM come from the germline V gene. J was trimmed by 0 bases and V by 8 bases; bases with no gene match: 12. CDR3 length: 18 amino acids. Here the CDR3 reads CASGWTGGAEGAKNIQYF. In DNA, the CDR3 is TGTGCCAGCGGCTGGACAGGGGGCGCTGAGGGAGCCAAAAACATTCAGTACTTC.

V is TRBV13 and J is TRBJ2-1; 8 bases align to TRBD1. Looked up from germline, CDR1 is PRHDT and CDR2 is FYEKMQ (reference sequence). The CDR3 is made up of 16 amino acids. With 1 base clipped from V and 11 bases from J, the junction kept 13 bases outside the gene matches. CDR3 amino acids: CASSLVGQGAATQQFF. CDR3 nucleotides: TGTGCCAGCAGCTTAGTGGGGCAGGGGGCTGCCACCCAGCAGTTCTTC.

The chain uses TRBV30 and TRBJ2-3; D might be TRBD2 (6 bases). V gave up 0 bases and J gave up 8 bases, with 15 bases separating them. The CDR3 runs 14 residues. From germline, CDR1 is GTSNPN and CDR2 SVGIG (reference sequence). As DNA, the CDR3 is TGTGCCTGGAGTGTGGGGGGAGCCATTGGTACGCAGTATTTT. This gives the protein CAWSVGGAIGTQYF.

This sequence joins TRBV19 and TRBJ2-1; D might be TRBD1 (6 bases). The V end was cut by 6 bases, the J end by 3 bases, with 9 bases between. The CDR3 is 13 amino acids. CDR1 is LNHDA and CDR2 is SQIVND in the germline V gene (reference sequence). The CDR3 is CASRRQDYNEQFF. CDR3 nucleotide sequence: TGTGCCAGTAGGAGACAGGACTACAATGAGCAGTTCTTC.

The V call is TRBV6-6, the J call TRBJ2-1; D ambiguous. The V end lost 6 bases, the J end lost 2 bases, and 17 bases lay between the germline ends. Germline-derived CDR1 and CDR2 are MNHNY and SVGAGI (reference sequence). The CDR3 runs to 16 residues. CDR3 coding DNA: TGTGCCAGCAGCATCCCCGTCTCGCTAGCCTACAATGAGCAGTTCTTC. Translating gives CASSIPVSLAYNEQFF.

The rearrangement uses TRBV11-3 and TRBJ2-6; 7 nucleotides agree with TRBD1. CDR3 size: 13 residues. Per germline, CDR1 SGHNT and CDR2 YENEEA. Losses at the gene ends were 5 bases for V and 14 bases for J; bases not matched to a gene: 9. The CDR3 loop reads CASSPSGGSLLTF. CDR3 nucleotide sequence: TGTGCCAGCAGCCCGTCAGGGGGTAGCCTCCTGACTTTC.

V is TRBV19 and J is TRBJ2-5; D unclear. This CDR3 has 14 amino acids. Trimming cost V 5 bases and J 3 bases, with 13 bases left between them. CDR1 and CDR2 (germline): LNHDA, SQIVND (reference sequence). The CDR3, as DNA: TGTGCCAGTAGTCAGGTGTCTTCTAAAGAGACCCAGTACTTC. Its translation is CASSQVSSKETQYF.